The clone carrying this TCR beta chain was seen at least ten times. The data are from a study of T cells after yellow fever vaccination. MiXCR was run by TCRdb on the 5' RACE reads, yielding one entry per CDR3 protein. The sample yields 170,000 or so distinct CDR3 sequences, over 7% seen once. Trimming cost V 2 bases and J 2 bases, with 13 bases left between them. The CDR3 consists of 15 residues. CDR1 is MGHRA, CDR2 YSYEKL, per germline. J is TRBJ2-7 and V is TRBV4-1, with D perhaps given as TRBD1 or TRBD2 (5 bases each). Sequenced here: CD8+ T cells sorted from PBMCs, sampled 45 days after the yellow fever booster vaccination. This receptor was taken from a man aged 18 to 30 who received the YFV17D yellow fever vaccine. CDR3 in amino acids: CASSQTARGPYEQYV. Here the CDR3 DNA reads TGCGCCAGCAGCCAAACCGCGAGGGGACCCTACGAGCAGTACGTC.